This T cell receptor (beta chain) comes out of a study of T cells in Graves' hyperthyroidism and ophthalmopathy. This clonotype was seen at least ten times. The CDR3 sequence is 14 residues long. Germline CDR1 and CDR2: LGHDT and YNNKEL (reference sequence). V was cut by 0 bases and J by 4 bases, with 9 bases left in between. What was amplified from RNA transcripts were TCR beta CDR3 regions. HTBI primers were the set used in a first-round RT-PCR of the TCR CDR3. TCRdb called the multiplex PCR reads again in MiXCR, with one record for every CDR3 protein. The data show about half a million distinct CDR3 sequences, about 16% seen once.

The receptor was derived from a woman in her twenties or thirties with Graves' ophthalmopathy. Sample: blood. The J gene is TRBJ1-1, the V gene TRBV3-1; D remains ambiguous. In DNA form, the CDR3 reads TGTGCCAGCAGCCAAGATCGGGTCGGCACTGAAGCTTTCTTT. Protein sequence: CASSQDRVGTEAFF.